This is a list of T cell receptor beta chains from one sample in a study of blood T cell repertoires in COVID-19. Method: immunoSEQ multiplex PCR; TCRdb's copy keeps in-frame clones and lacks some. The repertoire holds about 190,000 clones, around 91% seen once, with about 0.66% in the top ten. The material sequenced was peripheral blood. These receptors all stem from a man aged 50 or older with acute or convalescent COVID-19. The CDR3 runs from the conserved cysteine through the conserved F or W. The order of the fields is D gene, J gene, V gene, CDR3 protein. A D gene is named only where the DNA matches it firmly.

D gene: TRBD1; J gene: TRBJ1-5; V gene: TRBV27; CDR3 protein: CASRRSGTGVTGGNQPQHF
D gene: TRBD1; J gene: TRBJ1-2; V gene: TRBV14; CDR3 protein: CASSQGQGNGYTF
D gene: NA; J gene: TRBJ1-5; V gene: TRBV30; CDR3 protein: CAWSVQGDQPQHF
D gene: NA; J gene: TRBJ2-3; V gene: TRBV24-1; CDR3 protein: CATSDPRDATDTQYF
D gene: TRBD1; J gene: TRBJ1-2; V gene: TRBV9; CDR3 protein: CASSGTGVNYGYTF
D gene: TRBD2; J gene: TRBJ2-2; V gene: TRBV3-1/TRBV3-2; CDR3 protein: CASSQDTLAGRTGELFF
D gene: NA; J gene: TRBJ2-5; V gene: TRBV5-4; CDR3 protein: CASSPGRFGETQYF
D gene: NA; J gene: TRBJ2-7; V gene: TRBV23-1; CDR3 protein: CASAHTGTNTYEQYF
D gene: TRBD2; J gene: TRBJ2-5; V gene: TRBV11-2; CDR3 protein: CASSLDPLAAQETQYF
D gene: TRBD2; J gene: TRBJ2-5; V gene: TRBV6-1; CDR3 protein: CASSGLAGGYQETQYF
D gene: TRBD1; J gene: TRBJ2-7; V gene: TRBV30; CDR3 protein: CAWSVLQGAHEQYF
D gene: NA; J gene: TRBJ1-6; V gene: TRBV5-4; CDR3 protein: CASSPSGNSPLHF
D gene: NA; J gene: TRBJ1-5; V gene: TRBV19; CDR3 protein: CASSTGNQPQHF
D gene: NA; J gene: TRBJ2-7; V gene: TRBV27; CDR3 protein: CASRLHRPSYEQYF
D gene: NA; J gene: TRBJ2-3; V gene: TRBV7-2; CDR3 protein: CASSLVRGAGDTQYF
D gene: TRBD1; J gene: TRBJ1-2; V gene: TRBV20-1; CDR3 protein: CSASNVQGAKADYGYTF
D gene: NA; J gene: TRBJ2-3; V gene: TRBV27; CDR3 protein: CASLGGPDTQYF
D gene: NA; J gene: TRBJ2-3; V gene: TRBV6-2/TRBV6-3; CDR3 protein: CASSYGGASSTDTQYF
D gene: NA; J gene: TRBJ2-3; V gene: TRBV9; CDR3 protein: CASSARLTSDTQYF
D gene: NA; J gene: TRBJ1-1; V gene: TRBV28; CDR3 protein: CASSSLLEAFF
D gene: TRBD1; J gene: TRBJ1-2; V gene: TRBV11-2; CDR3 protein: CASSSRTGNYGYTF
D gene: TRBD1; J gene: TRBJ1-2; V gene: TRBV2; CDR3 protein: CASSSRTGGPYGYTF
D gene: NA; J gene: TRBJ1-2; V gene: TRBV4-2; CDR3 protein: CASSQGSLYGYTF
D gene: TRBD2; J gene: TRBJ2-7; V gene: TRBV9; CDR3 protein: CASSAGPAGGYEQYF
D gene: TRBD1; J gene: TRBJ1-2; V gene: TRBV28; CDR3 protein: CASSSGQYYGYTF
D gene: TRBD1; J gene: TRBJ2-3; V gene: TRBV29-1; CDR3 protein: CSVGGQGADTQYF